Listed below are T cell receptor beta chains from one sample, sequenced in a study of Graves' ophthalmopathy and Graves' hyperthyroidism. TCRdb ran MiXCR on the multiplex PCR reads and lists one entry per CDR3 protein. The table has more than 1,000,000 distinct CDR3 sequences, 35% to 45% seen once. Sequencing input: peripheral blood or thyroid tissue (not recorded which). The receptors derive from an adult man with Graves' hyperthyroidism. The CDR3 runs from the conserved cysteine through the conserved F or W. Not all rows give a size; the values are once, few, many and, for expanded clones, a class.

length | J | size | V | CDR3
15 | TRBJ1-2 | many | TRBV9 | CASRGRGDRGYGYTF
12 | TRBJ1-5 | . | TRBV20-1 | CSIGSGLQPQHF
13 | TRBJ2-5 | many | TRBV7-9 | CASSRDRWETQYF
16 | TRBJ2-2 | many | TRBV29-1 | CSVARTASGGGGELFF
13 | TRBJ2-7 | many | TRBV29-1 | CSVDAAGNTEQYF
12 | TRBJ1-1 | many | TRBV6-4 | CASSDSRGEAFF
13 | TRBJ1-1 | once | TRBV29-1 | CSIDRAPGTEAFF
13 | TRBJ1-2 | many | TRBV29-1 | CSVDLADSYGYTF
10 | TRBJ1-1 | . | TRBV20-1 | CSGLNTEAFF
13 | TRBJ1-4 | . | TRBV12-3/TRBV12-4 | CASSPQPGEKLFF
12 | TRBJ1-1 | many | TRBV19 | CASDSPNTEAFF
16 | TRBJ2-7 | many | TRBV15 | CATSRVSGGMTYEQYF
13 | TRBJ2-7 | few | TRBV12-3/TRBV12-4 | CASSTGRRYEQYF
15 | TRBJ1-2 | . | TRBV2 | CDREPDSLLNYGYTF
15 | TRBJ2-2 | few | TRBV4-2 | CASSQDAGNTGELFF
10 | TRBJ1-1 | many | TRBV20-1 | CSASLQEAFF
11 | TRBJ2-7 | many | TRBV7-2 | CATQAAYEQYF
15 | TRBJ1-1 | many | TRBV6-5 | CASSIKGGTITEAFF
12 | TRBJ2-7 | many | TRBV29-1 | CSVEDREDEQYF
15 | TRBJ2-7 | . | TRBV24-1 | CATSDPTGGECEQYF
12 | TRBJ2-7 | . | TRBV28 | CATSRRAYEQYF
12 | TRBJ1-4 | many | TRBV6-5 | CASMRPGEKLFF
15 | TRBJ1-1 | . | TRBV18 | CASSPPTGRNTEAFF
16 | TRBJ2-2 | . | TRBV20-1 | CSARDKSFPNTGELFF
11 | TRBJ2-5 | many | TRBV11-2 | CASSESHVTDF
16 | TRBJ2-5 | . | TRBV20-1 | CSASLGRAFFQEARYF
16 | . | . | TRBV7-8 | CASSLVTDWYQETQYF
14 | TRBJ2-5 | . | TRBV7-9 | CASSFEGRGETQYF
10 | TRBJ1-3 | . | TRBV7-9 | CASSTNTIYF
15 | TRBJ2-3 | . | TRBV7-3 | CASSPGDSISDTQYF
15 | TRBJ1-2 | many | TRBV2 | CASRTSSGASYGYTF
16 | TRBJ2-5 | many | TRBV7-2 | CASSFGSRAEKETQYF
13 | TRBJ1-5 | many | TRBV5-8 | CASSLASGEPQHF
14 | TRBJ2-5 | . | TRBV10-3 | CAISGRQTAETQYF
15 | TRBJ2-7 | . | TRBV28 | CASIRTPDRSYEQYF
15 | TRBJ2-5 | few | TRBV10-3 | CAISESILASETQYF
19 | TRBJ2-6 | few | TRBV7-2 | CASSPGTSGTRSGANVLTF
17 | TRBJ1-6 | many | TRBV7-9 | CASSLSPTAGTNSPLHF
13 | TRBJ2-7 | . | TRBV19 | CAWTTESSYEQYF
16 | TRBJ1-5 | . | TRBV4-1 | CASSQDSLRSNQPQHF
11 | TRBJ1-2 | many | TRBV9 | CASSGLNGYTF
15 | TRBJ1-5 | . | TRBV2 | CASSLRPPGDQPQHF
14 | TRBJ2-7 | . | TRBV27 | CASSSGRAVYEQYF
13 | TRBJ1-2 | many | TRBV29-1 | CSVDDTTGGGYTF
13 | TRBJ1-2 | . | TRBV29-1 | CSAPGAGSYGYTF
15 | TRBJ1-2 | once | TRBV4-1 | CASSQDHEPTYGYTF
13 | TRBJ2-5 | . | TRBV6-2/TRBV6-3 | CASSYPPQETQYF
16 | TRBJ2-7 | few | TRBV4-3 | CASSQDSNPSSYEQYF
16 | TRBJ2-6 | . | TRBV7-2 | CAWTPPGGAGANVLTF
16 | TRBJ1-2 | few | TRBV10-2 | CASSAGLPGSGYGYTF
16 | TRBJ1-2 | few | TRBV14 | CASSPSRDRGNYGYTF
11 | TRBJ1-5 | few | TRBV20-1 | CSADSGETQHF
16 | TRBJ2-7 | . | TRBV20-1 | CSARDAIVTEAYEQYF
16 | TRBJ1-6 | . | TRBV25-1 | CASRVVFGQGGSPLHF